This TCR beta chain was profiled in a study of T cells after yellow fever vaccination. Study in general: Fractions containing few cells were prepared with SMART-Seq v4 Ultra Low Input.

UMIs were added to TCR cDNA along with a universal primer site when it was made by 5'RACE template switching. In TCRdb, the 5' RACE reads were re-called with MiXCR into one record per CDR3 protein. The data show roughly 340,000 distinct CDR3 sequences, more than 8.5% seen once. CDR1 and CDR2 (germline): MGHRA, YSYEKL. V was shortened by 5 bases and J by 0 bases, with 14 bases between the two germline ends. This CDR3 is built from 16 residues. Whole-study results and caveats: Reappearing after the booster were most of the clones from primary vaccination (96% CD4, 88% CD8). Repertoires obtained by FACS sorting could include abundant clonotypes that entered as contaminants from the bulk population.

This clonotype has at least ten counts. Its antigen is currently unknown. The TCR comes from a man younger than 35 who received the YFV17D yellow fever vaccine. The sample was PBMCs, taken on the day of the first yellow fever vaccination. This rearrangement joins TRBV4-1 to TRBJ1-3; D ambiguous. The CDR3 bases are TGCGCCAGCAGCGTGACCCCGGCGGGCTCTGGAAACACCATATATTTT. Amino acid sequence: CASSVTPAGSGNTIYF.